The 24 T cell receptor beta chains below were found in one sample sequenced in a study of cytomegalovirus exposure and HLA in healthy donors. Measured with immunoSEQ multiplex PCR; TCRdb has only the in-frame clones, and not every one. Of over 45,000 clones listed, around nine tenths are singletons. The sample consisted of PBMCs. These receptors all stem from a man aged 18 to 29 in good health and CMV-seronegative.

The chain employs TRBV7-6 and TRBJ1-3, with no clear D. CDR1 and CDR2 (germline): SGHVS, FNYEAQ. Trimming shortened V by 4 bases and J by 0 bases, and 4 bases separated the two germline ends. There are 13 residues in the CDR3. Here the CDR3 DNA reads TGTGCCAGCAGCTCATCCTCTGGAAACACCATATATTTT. Protein product: CASSSSSGNTIYF.

The chain's CDR3 is CASSPTSGPGELFF. CDR3 DNA: TGTGCCAGCAGCCCGACTAGCGGTCCCGGGGAGCTGTTTTTT. This sequence joins TRBV7-2 and TRBJ2-2; the match to TRBD2 covers 9 bases. The J segment lost 6 bases and the V segment lost 5 bases, leaving 4 bases of the junction unmatched. The V gene's germline CDR1 is SGHTA and CDR2 FQGNSA. The CDR3 sequence is 14 residues long.

This chain links TRBV6-5 with TRBJ2-1; 11 bases fit TRBD2. The CDR3 has 16 residues. Germline V gene lookup returns CDR1 MNHEY and CDR2 SVGAGI. With 2 bases clipped from V and 8 bases from J, the junction kept 8 bases outside the gene matches. The CDR3 is CASSYKLAGGGYEQFF. CDR3 coding DNA: TGTGCCAGCAGTTACAAGCTAGCGGGAGGTGGCTATGAGCAGTTCTTC.

The chain links TRBV9 to TRBJ2-1, with a weak D call TRBD1 (6 bases). The length of the CDR3 is 13 residues. Germline V gene lookup returns CDR1 SGDLS and CDR2 YYNGEE. V gave up 3 bases and J gave up 6 bases, with 10 bases separating them. CDR3 region: CASSEGDPNEQFF. DNA for the CDR3: TGTGCCAGCAGCGAGGGGGATCCCAATGAGCAGTTCTTC. The variable domain in full, completed from reference TRBV9 and TRBJ2-1, reads DSGVTQTPKHLITATGQRVTLRCSPRSGDLSVYWYQQSLDQGLQFLIQYYNGEERAKGNILERFSAQQFPDLHSELNLSSLELGDSALYFCASSEGDPNEQFFGPGTRLTVL.

The chain is built from TRBV6-6 and TRBJ1-1; TRBD1 matches at 8 bases. The CDR3 length is 12 residues. The trim removed 7 bases at V and 11 bases at J, leaving 9 bases unmatched. CDR1 is MNHNY and CDR2 is SVGAGI in the germline V gene (reference sequence). For the CDR3, the DNA is TGTGCCAGCATACGGACAGGGATTGACGCTTTCTTT. Protein sequence: CASIRTGIDAFF.

This chain links TRBV27 with TRBJ2-3; TRBD2 is a possible D gene (5 bases). V lost 4 bases to trimming and J lost 0 bases, with 14 bases between them. CDR3 length: 16 amino acids. Germline V gene lookup returns CDR1 MNHEY and CDR2 SMNVEV (reference sequence). The CDR3 region has the DNA TGTGCCAGCAGTTCCCGTATTAGCGCTAGCACAGATACGCAGTATTTT. This gives the protein CASSSRISASTDTQYF.

The J gene is TRBJ2-5, the V gene TRBV28; weak D call: TRBD2 (5 bases). This CDR3 is built from 15 residues. Between the trimmed V and J ends, which lost 3 bases and 4 bases, there was a span of 15 bases. Germline CDR1 and CDR2: MDHEN and SYDVKM. Written as DNA, the CDR3 is TGTGCCAGCAGTTTGAGAGGGAGTAAGCGAGAGACCCAGTACTTC. Translation gives CASSLRGSKRETQYF.

The chain uses TRBV5-1 and TRBJ1-2, with unresolved D. This CDR3 is built from 13 residues. With 5 bases removed from V and 7 bases from J, the gap between germline ends came to 15 bases. Germline V gene sequence: CDR1 SGHRS, CDR2 YFSETQ. This CDR3 reads CASSVGSDRGYTF. In DNA, the CDR3 is TGCGCCAGCAGTGTGGGGAGCGACCGTGGCTACACCTTC.

This chain links TRBV2 with TRBJ2-7; 8 bases map to TRBD1. This CDR3 region has 14 residues. The germline V gene has CDR1 SNHLY and CDR2 FYNNEI. Trimming took 6 bases from V and 1 from J; bases not matched to a gene: 5. The CDR3: CASSLDRDSYEQYF. CDR3 in DNA: TGTGCCAGCAGCTTGGACAGGGATTCCTACGAGCAGTACTTC.

This chain joins TRBV7-9 and TRBJ2-5, with a weak D call TRBD2 (6 bases). Germline loops: CDR1 SEHNR, CDR2 FQNEAQ (reference sequence). V dropped 5 bases and J dropped 2 bases, with 12 bases sitting between them. This CDR3 region has 14 residues. CDR3 loop: CASSLGTSQETQYF. The CDR3 coding sequence is TGTGCCAGCAGCCTAGGGACTTCTCAAGAGACCCAGTACTTC.

CDR3 coding DNA: TGCGCCAGCAGCTTACCGGGACTAGCGGAGGGGACCGGGGAGCTGTTTTTT. It yields the protein CASSLPGLAEGTGELFF. The chain joins TRBV5-1 to TRBJ2-2; 11 bases align to TRBD2. The length of the CDR3 is 17 residues. The germline CDR1 and CDR2 sequences are SGHRS and YFSETQ. J was trimmed by 5 bases and V by 2 bases; bases with no gene match: 8.

This clone was seen just once. The rearrangement uses TRBV5-5 and TRBJ2-7; TRBD1 matches 11 bases. The CDR3 covers 16 residues. Germline V lookup: CDR1 SGHKS, CDR2 YYEKEE (reference sequence). V gave up 0 bases and J gave up 3 bases; unmatched junction bases: 5. The CDR3 here is CASSLVGTGGNYEQYF. In nucleotides, the CDR3 is TGTGCCAGCAGCTTGGTGGGGACAGGGGGAAACTACGAGCAGTACTTC.

This clone came up once. The rearrangement uses TRBV9 and TRBJ2-2, with D possibly being TRBD2 (6 bases). V gave up 0 bases and J gave up 0 bases, with 12 bases separating them. Germline CDR1 SGDLS, CDR2 YYNGEE. This CDR3 comprises 17 residues. The CDR3 is CASSVGGGTANTGELFF. The CDR3 DNA sequence: TGTGCCAGCAGCGTAGGAGGAGGGACGGCGAACACCGGGGAGCTGTTTTTT.

The chain links TRBV7-3 to TRBJ2-1; 9 bases are shared with TRBD2. This CDR3 contains 14 residues. In germline, CDR1 is SGHTA, CDR2 FQGTGA. The junction had 4 bases not matched to a gene; V was cut back by 2 bases and J by 8 bases. The CDR3 sequence: CASSLGGRADEQFF. CDR3 nucleotides: TGTGCCAGCAGCTTAGGCGGGAGGGCGGATGAGCAGTTCTTC.

This chain joins TRBV6-6 and TRBJ2-7; 12 bases fit TRBD1. Trimming cost V 5 bases and J 5 bases; bases outside gene matches: 10. Germline V CDR1 and CDR2: MNHNY, SVGAGI (reference sequence). The CDR3 spans 16 residues. Written as DNA, the CDR3 is TGTGCCAGCAGTGGGGCCCTCCGGGACAGGGGGCACGAGCAGTACTTC. It yields the protein CASSGALRDRGHEQYF.

This clone was counted a single time. This chain connects TRBV2 to TRBJ1-1; D is possibly TRBD1 (6 bases). V was cut by 6 bases and J by 6 bases, with 17 bases left in between. Germline CDR1 and CDR2: SNHLY and FYNNEI. The CDR3 spans 14 residues. CDR3 DNA sequence: TGTGCCAGCAGCAATCTTTACAGGGTGTCTGAAGCTTTCTTT. Its translation is CASSNLYRVSEAFF.

This chain's CDR3 is CASSLNGLELGEGIEFF. The CDR3 nucleotides read TGTGCCAGCAGCTTGAACGGACTAGAATTGGGCGAGGGAATTGAGTTCTTC. The chain employs TRBV5-6 and TRBJ2-1; 7 bases agree with TRBD2. The V gene's germline CDR1 is SGHDT and CDR2 YYEEEE. Trimming at V came to 1 base and at J to 14 bases, leaving 21 bases not matched to a gene. The length of the CDR3 is 17 residues. Filled out from reference TRBV5-6 and TRBJ2-1, the complete variable domain reads DAGVTQSPTHLIKTRGQQVTLRCSPKSGHDTVSWYQQALGQGPQFIFQYYEEEERQRGNFPDRFSGHQFPNYSSELNVNALLLGDSALYLCASSLNGLELGEGIEFFGPGTRLTVL.

The genes are TRBV2 and TRBJ1-2; possibly TRBD1 for D (6 bases). The CDR3 covers 14 residues. Per the germline V gene, CDR1 is SNHLY and CDR2 is FYNNEI. V lost 4 bases and J lost 2, with 11 bases in between. CDR3 DNA: TGTGCCAGCAGTGGTCTGGGGACAAACTATGGCTACACCTTC. Protein sequence: CASSGLGTNYGYTF.

V gene TRBV28 combines with J gene TRBJ2-7, with D possibly TRBD1 on 7 matching bases. Trimming pared 3 bases from V and 2 bases from J, leaving 14 bases between. The CDR3 sequence is 15 residues long. Germline CDR1 and CDR2: MDHEN and SYDVKM. CDR3 region: CASSFSRGVTYEQYF. DNA of the CDR3: TGTGCCAGCAGTTTTTCCAGGGGGGTAACCTACGAGCAGTACTTC.

CDR3 residues: CASSRPGQAYEQYF. The CDR3 nucleotides are TGTGCCAGCAGTCGACCGGGACAGGCCTACGAGCAGTACTTC. The chain is built from TRBV6-6 and TRBJ2-7; TRBD1 matches 8 bases. The V gene end was trimmed by 5 bases and the J gene end by 2 bases; junction bases not matched to a gene: 5. CDR3 length: 14 residues. Germline V lookup: CDR1 MNHNY, CDR2 SVGAGI (reference sequence).

This clone has a single count. J is TRBJ2-1 and V is TRBV5-1; the match to TRBD2 covers 16 bases. CDR1 is SGHRS and CDR2 is YFSETQ in the germline V gene. V was pared by 3 bases and J by 8 bases, with 11 bases of the junction left unmatched. CDR3 length equals 18 residues. The CDR3 DNA reads as TGCGCCAGCAGCTCCCTTGGGGGACTAGCGGGAGGGCCTTATGAGCAGTTCTTC. This translates into CASSSLGGLAGGPYEQFF.

This clone was seen only a few times. The V gene is TRBV2, the J gene TRBJ1-2; 7 nucleotides line up with TRBD1. V lost 5 bases and J lost 2; bases outside the gene matches: 2. In germline, CDR1 is SNHLY, CDR2 FYNNEI. The CDR3 totals 13 residues. CDR3 amino acids: CASSLGQNYGYTF. CDR3 nucleotide sequence: TGTGCCAGCAGTTTGGGACAGAACTATGGCTACACCTTC.

The gene calls are TRBV5-6 and TRBJ2-5; D gene uncertain. Trimming cost V 4 bases and J 2 bases, with 12 bases left between them. Germline V gene lookup returns CDR1 SGHDT and CDR2 YYEEEE. This CDR3 contains 14 residues. CDR3 residues: CASSRSVLQETQYF. The CDR3 coding sequence is TGTGCCAGCAGCCGGTCTGTGTTACAAGAGACCCAGTACTTC.

The chain joins TRBV29-1 to TRBJ2-1; 10 bases map to TRBD2. V lost 8 bases, J lost 4 bases, and 11 bases stayed unmatched. There are 15 residues in the CDR3. The germline CDR1 and CDR2 sequences are SQVTM and ANQGSEA. The CDR3 here is CSFGAGGAGYNEQFF. The CDR3 coding sequence is TGCAGCTTTGGAGCGGGAGGGGCCGGTTACAATGAGCAGTTCTTC.